The 16 T cell receptor beta chains below come from one sample, sequenced in a study of T cell repertoires in ileal Crohn's disease. Profiled with immunoSEQ multiplex PCR; TCRdb holds only in-frame clones, not every one. The sample includes about 4,200 clones, about 80% of them seen just once. As to time point: inflamed ileum from the surgical specimen. The specimen was ileal tissue. These receptors came from an adult with Crohn's disease.

This clone occurred once. The chain combines TRBV6-1 with TRBJ2-2, with TRBD2 matching over 14 bases. This CDR3 spans 17 amino acids. J gave up 8 bases and V 0 bases, and 5 bases lay outside the gene matches. The germline V gene encodes CDR1 MNHNS and CDR2 SASEGT. CDR3 sequence: CASSEAGTSGSWGELFF. As DNA, the CDR3 is TGTGCCAGCAGTGAAGCGGGGACTAGCGGGAGTTGGGGGGAGCTGTTTTTT.

This clone was detected a few times. The chain joins TRBV28 to TRBJ2-4; TRBD2 might be the D (6 bases). The germline V gene has CDR1 MDHEN and CDR2 SYDVKM. The CDR3 sequence is 15 residues long. The ends were cut back, 3 bases at V and 3 bases at J, with 12 bases in the middle. The CDR3: CASSFGGEGKNIQYF. The CDR3 bases are TGTGCCAGCAGTTTCGGGGGAGAGGGCAAAAACATTCAGTACTTC.

This chain uses TRBV27 with TRBJ1-1; 8 nucleotides align to TRBD1. Unmatched junction bases numbered 0, after V lost 6 bases and J lost 3 bases. Germline V gene lookup returns CDR1 MNHEY and CDR2 SMNVEV (reference sequence). This CDR3 has 12 amino acids. The CDR3 region is CASRTGDTEAFF. In DNA, the CDR3 is TGTGCCAGCAGGACAGGGGACACTGAAGCTTTCTTT.

This clone was found once. The genes are TRBV7-3 and TRBJ2-5; 9 nucleotides match TRBD1. This CDR3 region has 14 residues. The V segment lost 5 bases and the J segment 5 bases; nucleotides outside the gene matches: 6. Per germline, CDR1 SGHTA and CDR2 FQGTGA. The CDR3 bases are TGTGCCAGCAGCCCTACAGGGGGCGCGGAGACCCAGTACTTC. Translation: CASSPTGGAETQYF.

The chain carries TRBV27 and TRBJ2-2; 7 bases fit TRBD2. The CDR3 has 18 amino acids. Trimming removed 2 bases from V and 1 base from J; junction bases left unmatched: 10. Looked up from germline, CDR1 is MNHEY and CDR2 is SMNVEV (reference sequence). The CDR3 region is CASSLVGVASGNTGELFF. The CDR3 DNA sequence: TGTGCCAGCAGTTTAGTCGGGGTGGCTAGCGGGAACACCGGGGAGCTGTTTTTT.

This clone has a handful of counts. The J gene is TRBJ2-2, the V gene TRBV2; 11 bases map to TRBD2. Germline V lookup: CDR1 SNHLY, CDR2 FYNNEI. CDR3 size: 16 residues. V dropped 6 bases and J dropped 6; count of bases not matched to a gene: 9. The CDR3 spells CASRFSGGAEAGELFF. Here the CDR3 DNA reads TGTGCCAGCAGGTTTAGCGGGGGGGCCGAGGCCGGGGAGCTGTTTTTT.

For the CDR3, the DNA is TGTGCCAGCAGCTTATGGGGGAGTGGGGATACGCAGTATTTT. It yields the protein CASSLWGSGDTQYF. The gene calls are TRBV5-4 and TRBJ2-3; D possibly uses TRBD1 or TRBD2 (5 bases each). The V gene's germline CDR1 is SGHNT and CDR2 YYREEE (reference sequence). The ends were cut back, 2 bases at V and 6 bases at J, with 13 bases in the middle. The CDR3 has 14 residues.

The chain recombines TRBV19 with TRBJ2-3; D is perhaps TRBD2 (6 bases). Germline V lookup: CDR1 LNHDA, CDR2 SQIVND (reference sequence). This CDR3 spans 14 amino acids. V lost 4 bases and J 0 bases, leaving 8 bases between the germline ends. The CDR3 is CASSKLASTDTQYF. DNA of the CDR3: TGTGCCAGTAGTAAACTAGCTAGCACAGATACGCAGTATTTT.

The genes are TRBV18 and TRBJ1-2; 7 bases align to TRBD1. Per germline, CDR1 KGHSH and CDR2 LQKENI. This CDR3 comprises 16 residues. The junction had 9 bases not matched to a gene; V was cut back by 1 base and J by 4 bases. CDR3 in DNA: TGTGCCAGCTCACCACTCACAGGGGCCCCTACCTATGGCTACACCTTC. Protein product: CASSPLTGAPTYGYTF.

The rearrangement uses TRBV6-1 and TRBJ1-1, with 9 nucleotides matching TRBD1. Unmatched junction bases numbered 6, after V lost 4 bases and J lost 3 bases. Per germline, CDR1 MNHNS and CDR2 SASEGT. This CDR3 is 15 amino acids long. CDR3 coding DNA: TGTGCCAGCAGTGCCATGGGACAGGGAGACACTGAAGCTTTCTTT. It specifies CASSAMGQGDTEAFF.

The J gene is TRBJ2-5, the V gene TRBV7-2; tentative D call: TRBD2 (5 bases). The CDR3 covers 15 residues. V dropped 5 bases and J dropped 5 bases, with 18 bases sitting between them. Germline V gene lookup returns CDR1 SGHTA and CDR2 FQGNSA. CDR3 bases: TGTGCCAGCAGCCTATGGGCTGCGGGTGGGGAGACCCAGTACTTC. Its protein is CASSLWAAGGETQYF.

Notes on this clone: This CDR3 is also generated by other DNA sequences in the sample. The chain links TRBV28 to TRBJ2-5; 9 nucleotides align to TRBD1. This CDR3 is 13 amino acids long. Per the germline V gene, CDR1 is MDHEN and CDR2 is SYDVKM. V lost 6 bases and J lost 4; bases outside the gene matches: 3. This CDR3 reads CASRGQGRETQYF. The DNA of the CDR3 is TGTGCCAGCAGGGGACAGGGTAGAGAGACCCAGTACTTC.

This chain links TRBV5-1 with TRBJ1-1; no firm D call. The ends were cut back, 1 base at V and 3 bases at J, with 7 bases in the middle. CDR1 SGHRS and CDR2 YFSETQ come from the germline V gene. The CDR3 covers 13 residues. The CDR3 here is CASSLSADTEAFF. CDR3 DNA sequence: TGCGCCAGCAGCTTGTCGGCTGACACTGAAGCTTTCTTT.

The CDR3 is CASSLCRLAGGEQYF. The DNA for the CDR3 is TGTGCCAGCAGTTTATGCCGGCTAGCGGGAGGGGAGCAGTACTTC. V is TRBV28 and J is TRBJ2-7, with 12 positions matching TRBD2. The CDR3 is 15 amino acids. The ends lost 0 bases at V and 7 bases at J; junction bases unmatched: 4. The germline V gene has CDR1 MDHEN and CDR2 SYDVKM.

The J gene is TRBJ2-3, the V gene TRBV5-1, with 8 bases lining up with TRBD2. Germline V lookup: CDR1 SGHRS, CDR2 YFSETQ. Trimming cost V 6 bases and J 0 bases; bases outside gene matches: 9. This CDR3 comprises 16 residues. The DNA for the CDR3 is TGCGCCAGCACCGGGGGGGGGCGCTCTAGCACAGATACGCAGTATTTT. This gives the protein CASTGGGRSSTDTQYF.

V is TRBV19 and J is TRBJ2-6; D possibly corresponds to TRBD2 (5 bases). V was pared by 5 bases and J by 3 bases, with 11 bases between. This CDR3 has 15 amino acids. CDR1 is LNHDA, CDR2 SQIVND, per germline (reference sequence). CDR3 sequence: CASSPGVGGANVLTF. CDR3 DNA sequence: TGTGCCAGTAGTCCCGGGGTCGGTGGGGCCAACGTCCTGACTTTC.